This TCR beta chain came from a study of Graves' ophthalmopathy and Graves' hyperthyroidism. V was pared by 5 bases and J by 7 bases, with 17 bases between. The CDR3 runs 15 residues. Per the germline V gene, CDR1 is SEHNR and CDR2 is FQNEAQ (reference sequence). The TCR beta CDR3 regions underwent amplification from RNA transcripts. The library came from an HTBI-primed first-round RT-PCR and a second-round multiplex PCR. TCRdb re-derived calls from the multiplex PCR reads in MiXCR, one entry per CDR3 protein. The data hold about 740,000 distinct CDR3 sequences, with roughly 40% observed a single time.

Sequencing was done on a sample of peripheral blood. V gene TRBV7-9 combines with J gene TRBJ1-4, with D maybe TRBD1 (6 bases). The receptor was derived from an adult man with Graves' ophthalmopathy. The CDR3 sequence is CASSDQGPAAEKLFF. CDR3 DNA sequence: TGTGCCAGCAGCGATCAGGGGCCCGCCGCTGAAAAACTGTTTTTT.